These 22 T cell receptor beta chains originate from one sample sequenced in a study of follicular helper T cells after annual influenza vaccination. The time point: 2014-2015 season, 7 days after vaccination. Sequencing used immunoSEQ multiplex PCR; TCRdb keeps in-frame clones, though not all of them. The sample yields about 15,000 clones, approximately 84% seen once. This sample comprised CXCR5+ CD38- circulating T follicular helper cells from blood, obtained 7 days after influenza vaccination. Subset given: circulating Tfh, non-naive CD4+CXCR5+PD-1+ (ICOS+CD38+ or ICOS-CD38-). These receptors came from an adult who received the influenza vaccine.

The chain recombines TRBV18 with TRBJ1-1; the match to TRBD1 covers 8 bases. The CDR3 extends over 14 amino acids. Trimming removed 3 bases from V and 1 base from J; junction bases left unmatched: 1. Germline CDR1 is KGHSH and CDR2 is LQKENI. The CDR3 nucleotides are TGTGCCAGCTCACCGGACAGGGCGAACACTGAAGCTTTCTTT. Protein product: CASSPDRANTEAFF.

The J gene is TRBJ2-3, the V gene TRBV29-1; a possible D gene is TRBD1 (5 bases). V dropped 1 base and J dropped 2 bases, with 10 bases sitting between them. Germline V gene data show CDR1 as SQVTM and CDR2 as ANQGSEA. This CDR3 has 14 amino acids. The CDR3 loop is CSVEGGEFTDTQYF. The CDR3 nucleotides are TGCAGCGTTGAAGGGGGCGAGTTCACAGATACGCAGTATTTT.

CDR3 sequence (DNA): TGTGCCAGCAGTTTCCCGCGACAGGGAGGAAGCAATCAGCCCCAGCATTTT. It is translated as CASSFPRQGGSNQPQHF. This chain links TRBV28 with TRBJ1-5, with 7 bases that match TRBD1. Trimming at V came to 3 bases and at J to 1 base, leaving 9 bases not matched to a gene. This CDR3 has 17 residues. Germline V gene data show CDR1 as MDHEN and CDR2 as SYDVKM.

The rearrangement links TRBV7-3 to TRBJ2-1; tentative D call: TRBD2 (8 bases). The CDR3 is 13 amino acids. Trimming cost V 3 bases and J 12 bases, with 15 bases left between them. Germline V gene sequence: CDR1 SGHTA, CDR2 FQGTGA. CDR3 in amino acids: CASSFGTRQGQFF. The CDR3 bases are TGTGCCAGCAGCTTCGGGACTAGACAGGGGCAGTTCTTC.

V usage is TRBV5-6 and J usage is TRBJ2-3; TRBD1 matches at 8 bases. Germline CDR1 is SGHDT and CDR2 is YYEEEE. The length of the CDR3 is 15 residues. The V gene end was trimmed by 5 bases and the J gene end by 6 bases; junction bases not matched to a gene: 11. The CDR3 DNA follows: TGTGCCAGCAGTTCCACCCAGGGGGCGCGGGATACGCAGTATTTT. Protein sequence: CASSSTQGARDTQYF.

This chain links TRBV30 with TRBJ1-1, with TRBD1 matching over 10 bases. Germline V gene data show CDR1 as GTSNPN and CDR2 as SVGIG (reference sequence). The CDR3 consists of 17 residues. Trimming removed 2 bases from V and 6 bases from J; junction bases left unmatched: 15. CDR3 in DNA: TGTGCCTGGAGTTCTAGACCCCGGACAGGGGGGTTCGCTGAAGCTTTCTTT. Its translation: CAWSSRPRTGGFAEAFF.

The gene calls are TRBV5-5 and TRBJ1-3, with D unclear. Trimming removed 2 bases at V and 0 bases at J, with 9 bases between. This CDR3 is built from 15 residues. Germline CDR1 reads SGHKS; CDR2 reads YYEKEE (reference sequence). CDR3 nucleotides: TGTGCCAGCAGCTTTGAACATCTCTCTGGAAACACCATATATTTT. Protein sequence: CASSFEHLSGNTIYF.

The V gene is TRBV7-6, the J gene TRBJ2-5, with 9 bases matching TRBD1. With 1 base clipped from V and 5 bases from J, the junction kept 5 bases outside the gene matches. The CDR3 runs 15 residues. Germline V gene lookup returns CDR1 SGHVS and CDR2 FNYEAQ. The CDR3 DNA sequence: TGTGCCAGCAGCTTAGGCACAGGGGGCGGGGAGACCCAGTACTTC. Residues: CASSLGTGGGETQYF. Full variable domain (remainder filled in from reference TRBV7-6 and TRBJ2-5): GAGVSQSPRYKVTKRGQDVALRCDPISGHVSLYWYRQALGQGPEFLTYFNYEAQQDKSGLPNDRFSAERPEGSISTLTIQRTEQRDSAMYRCASSLGTGGGETQYFGPGTRLLVL.

This chain connects TRBV7-8 to TRBJ1-2; 8 nucleotides align to TRBD1. V trimming: 5 bases; J trimming: 9 bases; junction bases outside the gene matches: 5. This CDR3 has 12 residues. Germline V CDR1 and CDR2: SGHVS, FQNEAQ. This CDR3 reads CASSRDRLRYTF. CDR3 DNA: TGTGCCAGCAGCCGGGACAGGCTGCGCTACACCTTC.

The chain employs TRBV7-2 and TRBJ2-3, with 7 bases matching TRBD2. Germline CDR1 and CDR2: SGHTA and FQGNSA. This CDR3 is built from 14 residues. With V trimmed by 5 bases and J by 1 base, 3 bases remained unmatched. The CDR3 spells CASSNGGGTDTQYF. CDR3 DNA: TGTGCCAGCAGCAATGGGGGGGGCACAGATACGCAGTATTTT.

This sequence joins TRBV18 and TRBJ1-5; TRBD1 aligns across 10 bases. The V segment lost 3 bases and the J segment 3 bases; nucleotides outside the gene matches: 8. Germline CDR1 is KGHSH and CDR2 is LQKENI. This CDR3 has 17 amino acids. The DNA of the CDR3 is TGTGCCAGCTCACCGAGCCGGGACAGGGGTTCCAATCAGCCCCAGCATTTT. It specifies CASSPSRDRGSNQPQHF.

The CDR3 DNA sequence: TGTGCCAGCGGGGGGACAGCGAAGAACACCGGGGAGCTGTTTTTT. Translating gives CASGGTAKNTGELFF. The chain links TRBV6-1 to TRBJ2-2; maybe TRBD1 (7 bases). Trimming cost V 8 bases and J 1 base, with 14 bases left between them. The CDR3 has 15 amino acids. In germline, CDR1 is MNHNS, CDR2 SASEGT.

V gene TRBV15 combines with J gene TRBJ1-5; D is unclear. CDR3 length equals 14 residues. Germline lookup yields CDR1 LNHNV and CDR2 YYDKDF (reference sequence). V lost 1 base and J 3 bases, leaving 7 bases between the germline ends. This chain's CDR3 is CATSRGGYNQPQHF. The CDR3 DNA reads TGTGCCACCAGCAGAGGAGGGTACAATCAGCCCCAGCATTTT.

The chain employs TRBV2 and TRBJ1-6, with 9 bases matching TRBD1. Germline assignment: CDR1 SNHLY and CDR2 FYNNEI. The V segment lost 10 bases and the J segment 9 bases; nucleotides outside the gene matches: 7. The CDR3 runs 13 residues. In nucleotides, the CDR3 is TGTGCCAACGGGGGACAGGGTTTTTCACCCCTCCACTTT. Its translation is CANGGQGFSPLHF.

This sequence joins TRBV5-4 and TRBJ2-7; tentatively, D is TRBD2 (7 bases). V dropped 5 bases and J dropped 4 bases, with 28 bases sitting between them. This CDR3 region has 18 residues. CDR1 and CDR2 from the germline V gene are SGHNT and YYREEE (reference sequence). Here the CDR3 reads CASSPEGGVRDFGYEQYF. CDR3 DNA: TGTGCCAGCAGTCCCGAGGGGGGGGTCCGGGACTTCGGATACGAGCAGTACTTC.

V usage is TRBV6-1 and J usage is TRBJ1-5, with a tentative D call TRBD1 (5 bases). The CDR3 is 14 residues long. V dropped 1 base and J dropped 7 bases, with 11 bases sitting between them. CDR1 MNHNS and CDR2 SASEGT come from the germline V gene. CDR3 DNA sequence: TGTGCCAGCAGTGAAGGGCCAGGGAACCAGCCCCAGCATTTT. Residues: CASSEGPGNQPQHF.

The chain combines TRBV19 with TRBJ2-1; 12 nucleotides match TRBD2. Germline CDR1 LNHDA, CDR2 SQIVND (reference sequence). This CDR3 region has 17 residues. The V and J ends lost 1 base and 9 bases, in that order; junction bases with no gene match: 10. The CDR3 DNA follows: TGTGCCAGTAGTATAGGCGGAGCTAGCGGGGGGGCCGCTGAGCAGTTCTTC. Protein: CASSIGGASGGAAEQFF.

DNA for the CDR3: TGCGCCAGCAGCTTGGGACTAGCGGGTTTTTACGAGCAGTACTTC. Translation: CASSLGLAGFYEQYF. The rearrangement links TRBV5-1 to TRBJ2-7, with 10 bases aligning to TRBD2. The CDR3 has 15 residues. The V and J ends lost 0 bases and 4 bases, in that order; junction bases with no gene match: 4. Germline CDR1 and CDR2: SGHRS and YFSETQ.

The chain has TRBV27 and TRBJ1-6; weak D call: TRBD1 (6 bases). The CDR3 covers 16 residues. The ends were cut back, 5 bases at V and 1 base at J, with 12 bases in the middle. Germline values: CDR1 MNHEY, CDR2 SMNVEV (reference sequence). CDR3 protein: CASSILTGSYNSPLHF. Here the CDR3 DNA reads TGTGCCAGCAGTATTTTGACAGGTTCCTATAATTCACCCCTCCACTTT.

The rearrangement joins TRBV5-1 to TRBJ2-5, with TRBD2 identical over 7 bases. Germline loops: CDR1 SGHRS, CDR2 YFSETQ. The length of the CDR3 is 15 residues. J was trimmed by 2 bases and V by 4 bases; bases with no gene match: 8. CDR3 DNA sequence: TGCGCCAGCAGCCTCGGCACTAGCGATCAAGAGACCCAGTACTTC. It encodes CASSLGTSDQETQYF.

The V gene is TRBV5-1, the J gene TRBJ2-1, with TRBD2 matching over 7 bases. This CDR3 region has 16 residues. Germline CDR1 and CDR2: SGHRS and YFSETQ. J lost 2 bases, V lost 4 bases, and 9 bases had no gene match. CDR3 in amino acids: CASSRDGRETYNEQFF. For the CDR3, the DNA is TGCGCCAGCAGCAGGGACGGGCGGGAGACCTACAATGAGCAGTTCTTC.

This clone came up once. The V call is TRBV29-1, the J call TRBJ2-4; maybe TRBD1 (6 bases). The V end was cut by 5 bases, the J end by 0 bases, with 11 bases between. Germline CDR1 and CDR2: SQVTM and ANQGSEA. CDR3 size: 14 residues. CDR3 coding DNA: TGCAGCGTTAAACAGGGTGTAGCCAAAAACATTCAGTACTTC. It codes for CSVKQGVAKNIQYF. The whole variable domain, filled in from reference TRBV29-1 and TRBJ2-4, reads SAVISQKPSRDICQRGTSLTIQCQVDSQVTMMFWYRQQPGQSLTLIATANQGSEATYESGFVIDKFPISRPNLTFSTLTVSNMSPEDSSIYLCSVKQGVAKNIQYFGAGTRLSVL.